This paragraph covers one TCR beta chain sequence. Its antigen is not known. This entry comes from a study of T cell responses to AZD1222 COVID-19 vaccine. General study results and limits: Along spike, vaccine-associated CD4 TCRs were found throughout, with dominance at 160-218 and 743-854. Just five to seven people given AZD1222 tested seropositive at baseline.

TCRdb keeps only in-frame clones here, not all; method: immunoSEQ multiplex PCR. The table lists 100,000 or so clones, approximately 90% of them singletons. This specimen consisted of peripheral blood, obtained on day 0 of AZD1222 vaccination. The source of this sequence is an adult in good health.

The CDR3 sequence is CASSPPGTAQTYEQYF. For the CDR3, the DNA is TGTGCCAGCTCACCGCCTGGGACAGCCCAGACCTACGAGCAGTACTTC. This chain connects TRBV18 to TRBJ2-7; 7 bases agree with TRBD1. Losses at the gene ends were 3 bases for V and 2 bases for J; bases not matched to a gene: 10. This CDR3 region has 16 residues. Germline-derived CDR1 and CDR2 are KGHSH and LQKENI.